These 20 T cell receptor beta chains share one sample of origin, sequenced in a study of T cells in Graves' hyperthyroidism and ophthalmopathy. TCR beta CDR3 regions were amplified from RNA. The study used the HTBI primer set for a first-round RT-PCR of the TCR CDR3. Using its own MiXCR run on the multiplex PCR reads, TCRdb lists one record per CDR3 protein. The sample comprises a few hundred thousand distinct CDR3 sequences, around an eighth of which are singletons, and 17% rests with the top ten. The specimen was blood. Receptors were obtained from a woman between 18 and 29 years old with Graves' hyperthyroidism.

This clonotype was recorded at least ten times. This chain joins TRBV11-2 and TRBJ2-1; no clear D. Germline V gives CDR1 SGHAT, CDR2 FQNNGV. CDR3 length: 14 amino acids. V lost 0 bases to trimming and J lost 6 bases, with 9 bases between them. CDR3 loop: CASSLDVLGNEQFF. In DNA form, the CDR3 reads TGTGCCAGCAGCTTAGACGTCCTGGGCAATGAGCAGTTCTTC.

The sample holds many counts of this clonotype. CDR3 sequence: CASSVEGAGSSYNEQFF. The CDR3 DNA reads TGTGCCAGCAGCGTAGAAGGGGCGGGTAGCTCCTACAATGAGCAGTTCTTC. J is TRBJ2-1 and V is TRBV9, with D perhaps assigned TRBD1 or TRBD2 (5 bases each). V was shortened by 0 bases and J by 0 bases, with 13 bases between the two germline ends. Germline CDR1 is SGDLS and CDR2 is YYNGEE. The CDR3 is 17 residues long.

Of note for this clonotype: One base away lies a much larger clone, so this may be a sequencing read error. V is TRBV15 and J is TRBJ1-5; D is unclear. This CDR3 has 13 residues. The germline V and J ends were trimmed by 0 bases and 6 bases, with 6 bases remaining between them. CDR1 and CDR2 (germline): LNHNV, YYDKDF (reference sequence). The CDR3: CATSRDRGQPQHF. Here the CDR3 DNA reads TGTGCCACCAGCAGAGATCGGGGTCAGCCCCAGCATTTT.

This clonotype was observed at least ten times. The chain recombines TRBV30 with TRBJ2-3; 9 bases align to TRBD1. Germline CDR1 and CDR2: GTSNPN and SVGIG (reference sequence). The CDR3 is made up of 17 amino acids. The V gene end was trimmed by 2 bases and the J gene end by 2 bases; junction bases not matched to a gene: 11. CDR3 nucleotides: TGTGCCTGGAGTACGATCCGGGACAGGGAAAACACAGATACGCAGTATTTT. Its translation is CAWSTIRDRENTDTQYF.

This clonotype was seen many times. Written as DNA, the CDR3 is TGTGCCAGCAGCTTACACCAGGGGGAGCTGTTTTTT. It translates to CASSLHQGELFF. This chain uses TRBV7-3 with TRBJ2-2; unclear D gene. The V gene's germline CDR1 is SGHTA and CDR2 FQGTGA. This CDR3 region has 12 residues. The V end lost 2 bases, the J end lost 8 bases, and 6 bases lay between the germline ends. The complete variable domain, with remaining parts taken from reference TRBV7-3 and TRBJ2-2, reads GAGVSQTPSNKVTEKGKYVELRCDPISGHTALYWYRQSLGQGPEFLIYFQGTGAADDSGLPNDRFFAVRPEGSVSTLKIQRTERGDSAVYLCASSLHQGELFFGEGSRLTVL.

This clonotype was detected only a few times. This chain links TRBV20-1 with TRBJ1-1; unclear D gene. Trimming pared 3 bases from V and 1 base from J, leaving 9 bases between. This CDR3 spans 13 amino acids. Germline V gives CDR1 DFQATT, CDR2 SNEGSKA (reference sequence). This chain's CDR3 is CSASGSGNTEAFF. The CDR3 coding sequence is TGCAGTGCTAGTGGATCCGGGAACACTGAAGCTTTCTTT.

A few counts support this clonotype. This rearrangement joins TRBV18 to TRBJ2-1; weak D call: TRBD2 (6 bases). The germline CDR1 and CDR2 sequences are KGHSH and LQKENI. The germline V and J ends were trimmed by 1 base and 3 bases, with 13 bases remaining between them. The length of the CDR3 is 16 residues. The DNA of the CDR3 is TGTGCCAGCTCACCACTAACGGGGGTTGGCTACAATGAGCAGTTCTTC. Its protein is CASSPLTGVGYNEQFF. Full variable domain (missing parts from reference TRBV18 and TRBJ2-1): NAGVMQNPRHLVRRRGQEARLRCSPMKGHSHVYWYRQLPEEGLKFMVYLQKENIIDESGMPKERFSAEFPKEGPSILRIQQVVRGDSAAYFCASSPLTGVGYNEQFFGPGTRLTVL.

This clonotype has at least ten counts. The rearrangement links TRBV6-5 to TRBJ2-7, with 8 nucleotides matching TRBD1. The germline V gene encodes CDR1 MNHEY and CDR2 SVGAGI. The CDR3 runs 17 residues. V was clipped by 2 bases and J by 3 bases; unmatched bases: 12. DNA for the CDR3: TGTGCCAGCAGTTACACCCCCGGGACAGGCAACATCTACGAGCAGTACGTC. Translated: CASSYTPGTGNIYEQYV.

In this sample, this clonotype turned up many times. This chain connects TRBV10-2 to TRBJ2-2; 10 positions agree with TRBD2. CDR1 and CDR2 (germline): WSHSY, SAAADI. V trimming: 5 bases; J trimming: 7 bases; junction bases outside the gene matches: 7. This CDR3 has 15 amino acids. The CDR3 DNA follows: TGCGCCAGCAGTCCTAGCGGGAGTAATATCGGGGAGCTGTTTTTT. Its translation: CASSPSGSNIGELFF.

Worth noting for this clonotype: A read error may explain this, as a much larger clone is one base away. The chain combines TRBV6-1 with TRBJ2-6, with D hard to call. The CDR3 has 15 residues. Germline-derived CDR1 and CDR2 are MNHNS and SASEGT. The DNA for the CDR3 is TGTGCCAGCAGTCAAGGCAACTCTGGGGTCAACGTCCTGACTTTC. Encoded protein: CASSQGNSGVNVLTF.

The chain uses TRBV7-9 and TRBJ2-7; D is perhaps TRBD2 (6 bases). V lost 6 bases, J lost 1 base, and 13 bases lay in between. Per germline, CDR1 SEHNR and CDR2 FQNEAQ (reference sequence). The CDR3 covers 14 residues. Written as DNA, the CDR3 is TGTGCCAGCAGGCCCCTTAGCGGATCCTACGAGCAGTACTTC. The encoded protein is CASRPLSGSYEQYF.

A word on this clonotype: Given a much more abundant clone one base away, this may be a read error. The chain carries TRBV18 and TRBJ2-1; TRBD2 agrees at 13 bases. The CDR3 spans 16 residues. The germline V gene encodes CDR1 KGHSH and CDR2 LQKENI. CDR3: CASSGSGLAGANEQSF. CDR3 DNA: TGTGCCAGCTCAGGCAGTGGACTAGCGGGAGCTAATGAGCAGTCCTTC.

V is TRBV14 and J is TRBJ2-6; no clear D. CDR3 length: 17 amino acids. Germline values: CDR1 SGHDN, CDR2 FVKESK. V was cut by 5 bases and J by 0 bases, with 14 bases left in between. CDR3: CASSSNLWASGANVLTF. The CDR3 DNA sequence: TGTGCCAGCAGCTCGAATTTGTGGGCCTCTGGGGCCAACGTCCTGACTTTC.

This clonotype was detected ten times or more. The V and J genes are TRBV12-3 or TRBV12-4 and TRBJ1-4, with 9 bases matching TRBD1. CDR3 length: 18 residues. Unmatched junction bases numbered 18, after V lost 5 bases and J lost 8 bases. CDR3 nucleotide sequence: TGTGCCAGCAGTCCGCATCCGGGACAGGGAGTTCAGGGGGAAAAACTGTTTTTT. Translated: CASSPHPGQGVQGEKLFF.

In its sample, this clonotype was seen many times. The chain joins TRBV29-1 to TRBJ1-1; 8 positions match TRBD1. The CDR3 has 15 residues. J was trimmed by 1 base and V by 4 bases; bases with no gene match: 8. Per the germline V gene, CDR1 is SQVTM and CDR2 is ANQGSEA. The CDR3 DNA reads TGCAGCGTTGCCGACCAGGGGGCCCGGAACACTGAAGCTTTCTTT. Its translation is CSVADQGARNTEAFF.

The V gene is TRBV20-1, the J gene TRBJ2-3; TRBD1 or TRBD2 may be the D gene (5 bases each). The germline V and J ends were trimmed by 5 bases and 2 bases, with 14 bases remaining between them. Germline assignment: CDR1 DFQATT and CDR2 SNEGSKA (reference sequence). This CDR3 region has 14 residues. The CDR3 spells CSAGGISITDTQYF. The CDR3 nucleotides are TGCAGTGCTGGGGGAATTTCCATCACAGATACGCAGTATTTT.

The chain links TRBV24-1 to TRBJ2-7; D remains ambiguous. CDR3 length: 13 residues. V lost 3 bases and J lost 2, with 7 bases in between. The V gene's germline CDR1 is KGHDR and CDR2 SFDVKD. The CDR3 is CATSDGQTYEQYV. The CDR3 nucleotides are TGTGCCACCAGTGATGGCCAAACCTACGAGCAGTACGTC.

Note on this clonotype: A much larger clone sits a single nucleotide away, making a read error possible. The chain carries TRBV5-4 and TRBJ2-7; 7 nucleotides match TRBD2. This CDR3 comprises 15 residues. Germline values: CDR1 SGHNT, CDR2 YYREEE (reference sequence). With 4 bases clipped from V and 0 bases from J, the junction kept 7 bases outside the gene matches. The CDR3 DNA reads TGTGCCAGCAGCACTAGCGTTTGCGACTCCTACGAGCAGTACTTC. The encoded protein is CASSTSVCDSYEQYF.

This clonotype occurred many times. V and J are TRBV6-1 and TRBJ2-1, with unresolved D. The CDR3 has 9 residues. The V and J ends lost 6 bases and 8 bases respectively, with 2 bases between them. Germline CDR1 and CDR2: MNHNS and SASEGT. In DNA, the CDR3 is TGTGCCAGCAGCTATGAGCAGTTCTTC. It is translated as CASSYEQFF.

This clonotype has a single count. J is TRBJ2-1 and V is TRBV30; 8 nucleotides align to TRBD2. Losses at the gene ends were 3 bases for V and 10 bases for J; bases not matched to a gene: 11. Germline-derived CDR1 and CDR2 are GTSNPN and SVGIG (reference sequence). CDR3 length: 14 amino acids. The DNA for the CDR3 is TGTGCCTGGAGCGGCGGGAGGCCCTCTCACGAGCAGTTCTTC. Protein product: CAWSGGRPSHEQFF.